These T cell receptor beta chains were read from a single sample in a study of regulatory T cells. The protocol was immunoSEQ multiplex PCR, while the TCRdb copy is restricted to in-frame clones and leaves out a portion. The repertoire includes about 20,000 clones, over 85% of them detected once, and 3.5% sits in the top ten. Sequenced input: CD8+ T cells sorted from blood. The receptors stem from a child aged 2-15 years with CD3G deficiency. CDR3s include the opening cysteine and the closing phenylalanine or tryptophan. A D gene is named only where the DNA matches it firmly. Size tells how often a clone was seen (once, few, many) or the class of an expanded clone, and some rows leave it out.

>TRBJ2-1|TRBV10-3|-|-
TGTGCCATCAGTGTGAAAAGGTATGGTGAGCAGTTCTTC
CAISVKRYGEQFF
>TRBJ2-2|TRBV6-1|once|TRBD2
TGTGCCAGCAGTGAATATATAGCGGGAGATTTTCCCTCCGGGGAGCTGTTTTTT
CASSEYIAGDFPSGELFF
>TRBJ1-2|TRBV10-2|-|-
TGCGCCAGCACCCTGTCAGGGTCTAATGGCTACACCTTC
CASTLSGSNGYTF
>TRBJ2-5|TRBV28|-|-
TGTGCCAGCAGCAGCCGTATTCCCCCGGGACCCACCCAGTACTTC
CASSSRIPPGPTQYF
>TRBJ2-1|TRBV7-8|-|-
TGTGCCAGCAGCACGGGACTTGATGAGCAGTTCTTC
CASSTGLDEQFF
>TRBJ2-7|TRBV28|-|-
TGTGCCAGCAGTTTCAGGGGATTGGGCTACGAGCAGTACTTC
CASSFRGLGYEQYF
>TRBJ2-5|TRBV9|-|TRBD2
TGTGCCAGCAGCCCCCTAGCGGGAGAGTCCCATGAGACCCAGTACTTC
CASSPLAGESHETQYF
>TRBJ2-1|TRBV28|-|TRBD2
TGTGCCAGCACCTCCGGGACTAGCGGTTACAATGAGCAGTTCTTC
CASTSGTSGYNEQFF
>TRBJ2-1|TRBV11-2|once|-
TGTGCCAGCAGCCACAACAATGAGCAGTTCTTC
CASSHNNEQFF
>TRBJ2-3|TRBV5-1|-|-
TGCGCCAGCAGCTTGGGGTCCCACGATTGGGGAGATACGCAGTATTTT
CASSLGSHDWGDTQYF
>TRBJ1-2|TRBV10-2|-|-
TGCGCCAGCAGTGAGGACCTCGGTCTCTATGGCTACACCTTC
CASSEDLGLYGYTF
>TRBJ1-5|TRBV6-1|-|-
TGTGCCAGCAGTGAGGGGCCAAGCAATCAGCCCCAGCATTTT
CASSEGPSNQPQHF
>TRBJ2-1|TRBV7-8|-|-
TGTGCCAGCAGCCCATGGGCGGGACAGCTTACCAATGAGCAGTTCTTC
CASSPWAGQLTNEQFF
>TRBJ2-7|TRBV28|-|-
TGTGCCAGCAGTTTGGGCTGGGGCTACGAGCAGTACTTC
CASSLGWGYEQYF
>TRBJ2-7|TRBV6-1|-|-
TGTGCCAGCAGTGAATTGGACGCTTACTACGAGCAGTACTTC
CASSELDAYYEQYF
>TRBJ2-1|TRBV27|-|-
TGTGCCAGCAGTTTATCCTCAGGCAATGAGCAGTTCTTC
CASSLSSGNEQFF
>TRBJ2-7|TRBV27|-|-
TGTGCCAGCAGTTTATCGGCCGGGTACGAGCAGTACTTC
CASSLSAGYEQYF
>TRBJ2-3|TRBV11-2|few|-
TGTGCCAGCAGCTCTTTTTTGGATCATCAGAATACGCAGTATTTT
CASSSFLDHQNTQYF
>TRBJ2-7|TRBV7-3|-|TRBD1
TGTGCCAGCAGCTCTGCACCGGGACAGGGTCCTCACGAGCAGTACTTC
CASSSAPGQGPHEQYF
>TRBJ2-7|TRBV28|once|-
TGTGCCAGCAGCGGTGACTCAGCCTACGAGCAGTACTTC
CASSGDSAYEQYF
>TRBJ2-7|TRBV4-1|-|-
TGCGCCAGCAGCCAAGAGTATCGGACGGAGTCCTACGAGCAGTACTTC
CASSQEYRTESYEQYF
>TRBJ2-3|TRBV27|-|-
TGTGCCAGCAGTTTGGGGCAGAGCACAGATACGCAGTATTTT
CASSLGQSTDTQYF
>TRBJ1-5|TRBV5-4|-|-
TGTGCCAGCCCCTCCGGGGGGGGGAGAAGAAATCAGCCCCAGCATTTT
CASPSGGGRRNQPQHF